This T cell receptor beta chain derives from a study of T cells in Graves' hyperthyroidism and ophthalmopathy. Overall study context: Pretreatment peripheral blood was obtained at initial diagnosis.

Researchers barred patients who had uncontrolled infection, other autoimmune disease, pregnancy or lactation. Germline V gives CDR1 SGHAT, CDR2 FQNNGV. V shed 5 bases, J shed 5 bases, and the junction held 12 bases outside the gene matches. The CDR3 has 16 residues. Turning to this clonotype: Its antigen is unknown.

Researchers amplified the TCR beta CDR3 regions from RNA transcripts. First-round RT-PCR of the TCR CDR3 relied on the HTBI primer set. TCRdb independently ran MiXCR on the multiplex PCR reads; one entry per CDR3 protein. The table includes about 640,000 distinct CDR3 sequences, less than 25% detected once. Study results and caveats: Among thyroid clonotypes expanded above 0.001, most also appeared in blood.

This chain joins TRBV11-2 and TRBJ2-1; 7 bases map to TRBD2. The TCR sequence derives from a man between 25 and 39 years old with Graves' ophthalmopathy. The sample was blood. CDR3 region: CASSEPLARGDNEQFF. The CDR3 DNA reads TGTGCCAGCAGCGAACCACTAGCGCGAGGGGACAATGAGCAGTTCTTC.